This T cell receptor (beta chain) comes out of a study of cytomegalovirus exposure and HLA in healthy donors. Concerning this clone itself: Antigen unknown.

Study findings and constraints: Some TCR beta chains (around 160 of them) were listed as cytomegalovirus-associated. Researchers reported in a later analysis that a missense DCLRE1C variant was tied to TCR beta V- and J-gene trimming. Testing in vitro showed a few CMV-associated chains specific for CMV antigens. When the data were analyzed later, several of the most significant clusters appeared to be linked to common viral pathogens.

Amplification used 60 Vbeta primers and 13 Jbeta primers. Repertoires were generated with immunoSEQ multiplex PCR, while TCRdb's copy carries only in-frame clones and drops some. This table holds 65,000 to 85,000 clones, 70% to 90% found once. In germline, CDR1 is SGHRS, CDR2 YFSETQ. The CDR3 runs to 20 residues. The V gene end was trimmed by 2 bases and the J gene end by 0 bases; junction bases not matched to a gene: 16. The TCR was taken from a woman between 25 and 40 years old in good health and CMV-seronegative. The specimen sequenced was PBMCs. The chain links TRBV5-1 to TRBJ1-2; TRBD1 matches 10 bases. The CDR3 reads CASSFSTPTTGQGANYGYTF. The CDR3 nucleotides read TGCGCCAGCAGCTTTTCAACCCCTACTACCGGACAGGGGGCTAACTATGGCTACACCTTC.